This T cell receptor beta chain was sequenced during a study of blood T cells in healthy people across ages. Combining a sample-barcoded 5' primer with a J-beta primer mix, a second PCR ran for about 6 to 11 cycles. TCRdb re-called the 5' RACE reads through MiXCR, storing one row per CDR3 protein. The table records about 780,000 distinct CDR3 sequences, roughly 25% of them present only once. The CDR3 is 16 residues long. Trimming took 1 base from V and 1 from J, leaving 13 bases between them. CDR1 and CDR2 from the germline V gene are SGHRS and YFSETQ. Comments on this clonotype: Its antigen is unknown.

Study observations and caveats: Without sorted subsets, naive and antigen-experienced compartments could not be conclusively compared.

These data are also associated with another study on T cells of mothers and their children. This second report adds: With the M1S primer of the second PCR, sample barcodes and 2-4 random nucleotides were added.

Specimen: blood. This sequence was found in a boy between 10 and 17 years old in good health. The V call is TRBV5-1, the J call TRBJ2-3; D uncertain. The CDR3: CASSLNWAPRTDTQYF. The DNA of the CDR3 is TGCGCCAGCAGCTTGAATTGGGCTCCCCGCACAGATACGCAGTATTTT.